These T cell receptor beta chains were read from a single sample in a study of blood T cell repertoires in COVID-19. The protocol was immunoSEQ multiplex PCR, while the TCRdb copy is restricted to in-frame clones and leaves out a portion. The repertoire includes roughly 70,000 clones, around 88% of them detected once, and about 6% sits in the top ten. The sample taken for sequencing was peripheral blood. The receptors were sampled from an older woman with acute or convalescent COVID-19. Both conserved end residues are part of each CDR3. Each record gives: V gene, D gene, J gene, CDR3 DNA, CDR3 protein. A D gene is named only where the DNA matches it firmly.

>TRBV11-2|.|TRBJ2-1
TGTGCCACTGCGGAGGGGGCTTACAATGAGCAGTTCTTC
CATAEGAYNEQFF
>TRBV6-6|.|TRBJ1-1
TGTGCCAGCAGTTATTTAGGGGGTAACACTGAAGCTTTCTTT
CASSYLGGNTEAFF
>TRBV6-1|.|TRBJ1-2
TGTGCCAGCAGTGAGGGCGGGGCCCTGTGGTATGGCTACACCTTC
CASSEGGALWYGYTF
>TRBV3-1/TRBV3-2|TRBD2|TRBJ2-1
TGTGCCAGCAGCTTTACGGGGGGGGCGAACAATGAGCAGTTCTTC
CASSFTGGANNEQFF
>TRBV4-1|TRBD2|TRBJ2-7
TGCGCCAGCAGCCAAGAGGCGGGAGGGGTCTACGAGCAGTACTTC
CASSQEAGGVYEQYF
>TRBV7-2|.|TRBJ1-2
TGTGCCAGCAGCTTAGGACAGGCTGTGAGCTATGGCTACACCTTC
CASSLGQAVSYGYTF
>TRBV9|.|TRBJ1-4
TGTGCCAGCAGCGTAGGCCACAGGGTGACCGAAAAACTGTTTTTT
CASSVGHRVTEKLFF
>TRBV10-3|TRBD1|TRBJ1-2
TGTGCCACCTCACCGGGACAGGGGGGATCTGGCTACACCTTC
CATSPGQGGSGYTF
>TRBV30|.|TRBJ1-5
TGTGCCTGGACCCCGGACGGGAGTCAGCCCCAGCATTTT
CAWTPDGSQPQHF
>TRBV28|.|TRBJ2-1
TGTGCCAGCAGGCGCCTTAGCTCCTACAATGAGCAGTTCTTC
CASRRLSSYNEQFF
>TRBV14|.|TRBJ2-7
TGTGCCAGCAGCCAAGATAAGGAGGCCGGGCCACTCCCGCTACAGCAGTACTTC
CASSQDKEAGPLPLQQYF
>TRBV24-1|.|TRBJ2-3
TGTGCCACCAGTGGGTTGTTGGGGCACACAGATACGCAGTATTTT
CATSGLLGHTDTQYF
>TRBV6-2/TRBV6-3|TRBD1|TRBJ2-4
TGTGCCAGCAGCCGCGGGACAGGGGACATTCAGTACTTC
CASSRGTGDIQYF
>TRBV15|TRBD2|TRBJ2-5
TGTGCCACCAGCAGGGGCGGGGCTAGCGGGCAAGAGACCCAGTACTTC
CATSRGGASGQETQYF
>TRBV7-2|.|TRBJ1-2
TGTGCCAGCAGCTCCCCTAGGGGTGGCTACACCTTC
CASSSPRGGYTF
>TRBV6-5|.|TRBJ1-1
TGTGCCAGCACGGCGGGCGGGAACACTGAAGCTTTCTTT
CASTAGGNTEAFF
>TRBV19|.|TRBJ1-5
TGTGCCAGCTGCCCCACAGGAAATAGCAATCAGCCCCAGCATTTT
CASCPTGNSNQPQHF
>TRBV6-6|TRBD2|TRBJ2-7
TGTGCCAGCTCCATTGTAGCGGGAGGGCCGCACGAGCAGTACTTC
CASSIVAGGPHEQYF
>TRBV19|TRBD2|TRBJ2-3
TGTGCCAGTAGTTCCCGAGTGCTAGCGGGAGTCCCAGATACGCAGTATTTT
CASSSRVLAGVPDTQYF
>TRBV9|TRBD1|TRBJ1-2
TGTGCCAGCGGCAGTACAGGGGGCAACTATGGCTACACCTTC
CASGSTGGNYGYTF
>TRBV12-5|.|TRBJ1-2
TGTGCTAGTGTCTCCGACAGTAACTATGGCTACACCTTC
CASVSDSNYGYTF
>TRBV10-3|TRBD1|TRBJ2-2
TGTGCCATCATGGGACAGGGGATAGAGAACACCGGGGAGCTGTTTTTT
CAIMGQGIENTGELFF
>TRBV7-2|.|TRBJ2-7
TGTGCCAGCAGCTCTTATCCTAGCTACGAGCAGTACTTC
CASSSYPSYEQYF
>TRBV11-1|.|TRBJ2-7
TGTGCCAGCAGCCCATACGGGTTGTCCTACGAGCAGTACTTC
CASSPYGLSYEQYF
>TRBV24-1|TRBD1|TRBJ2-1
TGTGCCACCAGTGATACCTTCACAGGGGTAAGTGAGCAGTTCTTC
CATSDTFTGVSEQFF
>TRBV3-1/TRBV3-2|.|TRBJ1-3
TGTGCCAGCAGCCCCTGGCCGTCTGCTGGAAACACCATATATTTT
CASSPWPSAGNTIYF
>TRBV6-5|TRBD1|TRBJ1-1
TGTGCCAGCAGCTCTGGACAGGTCGCGAAAGCTTTCTTT
CASSSGQVAKAFF
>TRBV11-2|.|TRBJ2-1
TGTGCCAGCAGCTTTAACGGCCACGCGAGGGATATTAAGTTCTTC
CASSFNGHARDIKFF
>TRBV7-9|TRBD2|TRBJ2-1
TGTGCCAGCAGCCCTTCCGGGACTACCAATGAGCAGTTCTTC
CASSPSGTTNEQFF